The 17 T cell receptor beta chains listed next were all sequenced from one sample in a study of blood T cell repertoires in COVID-19. Libraries were prepared by immunoSEQ multiplex PCR; TCRdb keeps only in-frame clonotypes and omits some of them. The repertoire holds 150,000 to 200,000 clones, with around 77% as singletons. Sequencing used peripheral blood. Receptors were obtained from a man between 65 and 85 years old with acute or convalescent COVID-19.

The chain recombines TRBV7-3 with TRBJ1-6; 9 nucleotides line up with TRBD1. CDR1 SGHTA and CDR2 FQGTGA come from the germline V gene. The CDR3 consists of 13 residues. The J segment lost 10 bases and the V segment lost 6 bases, leaving 4 bases of the junction unmatched. The CDR3: CASSWDRDSPLHF. The CDR3 coding sequence is TGTGCCAGCAGTTGGGACAGGGACTCACCCCTCCACTTT.

The rearrangement joins TRBV14 to TRBJ1-6; no clear D gene. Per the germline V gene, CDR1 is SGHDN and CDR2 is FVKESK. Trimming left V 3 bases short and J 5 bases short, with 8 bases between. CDR3 length equals 14 residues. The CDR3 DNA reads TGTGCCAGCAGCCAGCGAGGGAATAATTCACCCCTCCACTTT. This gives the protein CASSQRGNNSPLHF.

This clone appeared a single time. This chain joins TRBV20-1 and TRBJ2-3, with 7 positions matching TRBD2. Germline assignment: CDR1 DFQATT and CDR2 SNEGSKA (reference sequence). This CDR3 is 16 amino acids long. The V gene end was trimmed by 4 bases and the J gene end by 4 bases; junction bases not matched to a gene: 14. The CDR3 DNA follows: TGCAGTGCTATTGATGTCGGGCGGGGGAGACCAGATACGCAGTATTTT. Encoded protein: CSAIDVGRGRPDTQYF.

Here the CDR3 DNA reads TGTGCCAGTAGCCAAGGCGCAGGGTCAACTAATGAAAAACTGTTTTTT. Protein product: CASSQGAGSTNEKLFF. The genes are TRBV19 and TRBJ1-4; a weak D match, TRBD1 (5 bases). Per germline, CDR1 LNHDA and CDR2 SQIVND (reference sequence). There are 16 residues in the CDR3. V was clipped by 6 bases and J by 0 bases, with 14 bases between them. The variable domain in full, completed from reference TRBV19 and TRBJ1-4, reads DGGITQSPKYLFRKEGQNVTLSCEQNLNHDAMYWYRQDPGQGLRLIYYSQIVNDFQKGDIAEGYSVSREKKESFPLTVTSAQKNPTAFYLCASSQGAGSTNEKLFFGSGTQLSVL.

This chain links TRBV19 with TRBJ2-1; 9 bases map to TRBD2. The CDR3 is 15 residues long. Trimming cost V 6 bases and J 4 bases; bases outside gene matches: 7. Germline V gives CDR1 LNHDA, CDR2 SQIVND (reference sequence). The DNA for the CDR3 is TGTGCCAGTAGCCCACTAGCGGGTGGATACAATGAGCAGTTCTTC. Its translation: CASSPLAGGYNEQFF. Full variable domain (remainder filled in from reference TRBV19 and TRBJ2-1): DGGITQSPKYLFRKEGQNVTLSCEQNLNHDAMYWYRQDPGQGLRLIYYSQIVNDFQKGDIAEGYSVSREKKESFPLTVTSAQKNPTAFYLCASSPLAGGYNEQFFGPGTRLTVL.

This chain connects TRBV3-1 (or the pseudogene TRBV3-2) to TRBJ2-5, with D possibly TRBD2 on 5 matching bases. The V end lost 3 bases, the J end lost 5 bases, and 13 bases lay between the germline ends. The CDR3 covers 14 residues. Germline CDR1 is LGHDT and CDR2 is YNNKEL (reference sequence). In nucleotides, the CDR3 is TGTGCCAGCAGCCAGTCTAGCCGCGAGGAGACCCAGTACTTC. Translation gives CASSQSSREETQYF.

The chain uses TRBV7-8 and TRBJ2-7; D is possibly TRBD2 (6 bases). The V end was cut by 1 base, the J end by 0 bases, with 16 bases between. This CDR3 is built from 17 residues. CDR1 and CDR2 (germline): SGHVS, FQNEAQ. CDR3 bases: TGTGCCAGCAGCTTAGAGGGCGGGGCCAACCCCTCCTACGAGCAGTACTTC. This sequence encodes CASSLEGGANPSYEQYF.

The chain uses TRBV2 and TRBJ2-7, with TRBD2 as a possible D gene (6 bases). Germline CDR1 SNHLY, CDR2 FYNNEI. CDR3 size: 12 residues. The V gene lost 6 bases and the J gene lost 2 bases, with 8 bases spanning the gap. In DNA, the CDR3 is TGTGCCAGCAGGGGGACTGCCTACGAGCAGTACTTC. This translates into CASRGTAYEQYF.

The CDR3 spells CASSQAWQGENTDTQYF. For the CDR3, the DNA is TGTGCCAGCAGCCAAGCTTGGCAGGGGGAAAACACAGATACGCAGTATTTT. The genes are TRBV4-2 and TRBJ2-3, with TRBD1 matching 7 bases. CDR1 is LGHNA and CDR2 is YNFKEQ in the germline V gene. This CDR3 is built from 17 residues. The ends lost 1 base at V and 2 bases at J; junction bases unmatched: 9.

The chain uses TRBV7-2 and TRBJ2-1, with TRBD1 matching 9 bases. The CDR3 spans 15 residues. V shed 4 bases and J 8 bases; nucleotides not matched to a gene: 9. CDR1 and CDR2 from the germline V gene are SGHTA and FQGNSA. The CDR3 spells CASSSRDRAVHEQFF. CDR3 DNA sequence: TGTGCCAGCAGCTCACGGGACAGGGCCGTCCATGAGCAGTTCTTC.

The V and J genes are TRBV6-4 and TRBJ2-3, with 8 nucleotides matching TRBD1. This CDR3 is built from 13 residues. V was pared by 3 bases and J by 4 bases, with 0 bases of the junction left unmatched. Germline-derived CDR1 and CDR2 are MRHNA and SNTAGT. The CDR3 reads CASSEQGADTQYF. CDR3 in DNA: TGTGCCAGCAGTGAACAGGGGGCAGATACGCAGTATTTT.

V usage is TRBV12-3 or TRBV12-4 and J usage is TRBJ2-5; D unresolved. V shed 6 bases and J shed 2 bases, with 10 bases lying between them. This CDR3 has 13 residues. The CDR3 DNA reads TGTGCCAGCAGCTACCTCGGGCAAGAGACCCAGTACTTC. The encoded protein is CASSYLGQETQYF.

The V and J genes are TRBV5-1 and TRBJ1-4, with D tentatively TRBD1 (5 bases). The germline V gene encodes CDR1 SGHRS and CDR2 YFSETQ. The V and J ends lost 1 base and 3 bases respectively, with 10 bases between them. The CDR3 runs to 15 residues. The CDR3 is CASSLSGGSNEKLFF. CDR3 DNA: TGCGCCAGCAGCTTGAGTGGGGGGTCTAATGAAAAACTGTTTTTT.

The genes are TRBV19 and TRBJ2-7, with 10 bases lining up with TRBD2. Germline lookup yields CDR1 LNHDA and CDR2 SQIVND (reference sequence). The CDR3 has 14 residues. J was trimmed by 5 bases and V by 4 bases; bases with no gene match: 5. The DNA for the CDR3 is TGTGCCAGTAGTAAGGGGCTAGCGGGGGACGAGCAGTACTTC. This translates into CASSKGLAGDEQYF.

This clone was picked up one time. J is TRBJ2-4 and V is TRBV7-2; 12 bases are a match to TRBD2. Germline trimming cut 3 bases from V and 1 base from J; bases unmatched to any gene: 7. The germline CDR1 and CDR2 sequences are SGHTA and FQGNSA. The CDR3 totals 18 residues. The CDR3 reads CASSLALAGGRAKNIQYF. The CDR3 DNA is TGTGCCAGCAGCTTGGCGCTAGCGGGAGGGAGGGCCAAAAACATTCAGTACTTC.

This clone was seen only a few times. This chain joins TRBV11-2 and TRBJ1-2; 7 nucleotides line up with TRBD1. The ends lost 5 bases at V and 5 bases at J; junction bases unmatched: 11. The germline V gene has CDR1 SGHAT and CDR2 FQNNGV. The CDR3 totals 15 residues. The CDR3 is CASSQRGQQGYGYTF. The CDR3 coding sequence is TGTGCCAGCAGCCAGAGGGGACAGCAGGGATATGGCTACACCTTC.

V usage is TRBV25-1 and J usage is TRBJ2-5, with 12 bases fitting TRBD1. J was trimmed by 5 bases and V by 2 bases; bases with no gene match: 6. CDR1 MGHDK and CDR2 SYGVNS come from the germline V gene. The CDR3 spans 16 residues. This CDR3 is CASSEGTGGGPETQYF. CDR3 DNA: TGTGCCAGCAGTGAAGGGACAGGGGGCGGTCCGGAGACCCAGTACTTC.